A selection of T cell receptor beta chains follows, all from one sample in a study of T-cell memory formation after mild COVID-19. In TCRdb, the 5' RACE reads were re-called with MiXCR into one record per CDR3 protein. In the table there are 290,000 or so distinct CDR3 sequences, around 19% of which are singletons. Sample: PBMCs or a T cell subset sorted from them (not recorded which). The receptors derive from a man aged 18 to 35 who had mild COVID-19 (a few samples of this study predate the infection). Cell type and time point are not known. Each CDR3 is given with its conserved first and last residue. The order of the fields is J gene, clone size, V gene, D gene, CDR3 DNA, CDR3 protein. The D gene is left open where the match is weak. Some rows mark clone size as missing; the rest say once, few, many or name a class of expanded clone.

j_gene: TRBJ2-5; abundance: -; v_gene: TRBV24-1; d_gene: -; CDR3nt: TGTGCCACCAGTGATTTGTACAGTGAGACCCAGTACTTC; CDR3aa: CATSDLYSETQYF
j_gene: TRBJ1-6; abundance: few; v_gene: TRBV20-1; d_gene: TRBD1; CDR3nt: TGCAGTGCTAGAGACGGACAGGGTAATTCACCCCTCCACTTT; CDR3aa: CSARDGQGNSPLHF
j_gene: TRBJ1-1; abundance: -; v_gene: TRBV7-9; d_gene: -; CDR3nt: TGTGCCAGCAGCTCCCCCCCGAAGGGCCGGACTGAAGCTTTCTTT; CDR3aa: CASSSPPKGRTEAFF
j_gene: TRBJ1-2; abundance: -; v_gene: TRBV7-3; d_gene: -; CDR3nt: TGTGCCAGCAGCTTAACTGCGGGGGGCAGGGGTGGCTACACCTTC; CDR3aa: CASSLTAGGRGGYTF
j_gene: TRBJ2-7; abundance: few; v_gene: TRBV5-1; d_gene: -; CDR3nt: TGCGCCAGCAGCTTGGTGCCAGGCACAGACGAGCAGTACTTC; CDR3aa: CASSLVPGTDEQYF
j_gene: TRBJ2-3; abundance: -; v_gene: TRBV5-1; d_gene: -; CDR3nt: TGCGCCAGCAGCCCGGAAGCCATGGGGGGCACAGATACGCAGTATTTT; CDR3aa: CASSPEAMGGTDTQYF
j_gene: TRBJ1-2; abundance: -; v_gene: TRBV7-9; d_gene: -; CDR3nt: TGTGCCAGCAGCTTAGTCAGGGATGGCTACACCTTC; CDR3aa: CASSLVRDGYTF
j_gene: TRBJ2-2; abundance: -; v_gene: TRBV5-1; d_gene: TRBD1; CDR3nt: TGCGCCAGCAGCTTACTGACAGGGACGGCCGGGGAGCTGTTTTTT; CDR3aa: CASSLLTGTAGELFF
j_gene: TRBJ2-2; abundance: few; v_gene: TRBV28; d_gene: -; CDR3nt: TGTGCCAGCGCCCCCGGGACCGGATTGAGAGGGGAGCTGTTTTTT; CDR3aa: CASAPGTGLRGELFF
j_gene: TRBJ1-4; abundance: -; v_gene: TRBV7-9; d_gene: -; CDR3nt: TGTGCCAGCAGCCCTCCGGGAGAGGTTAATGAAAAACTGTTTTTT; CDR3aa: CASSPPGEVNEKLFF